This T cell receptor (beta chain) was profiled in a study of cytomegalovirus exposure and HLA in healthy donors. Study-wide results and limits: Under 20,000 TCR beta sequences were associated with HLA alleles at 0.05 false discovery rate in a later analysis. Analyzed later, association rates of TCRs varied across HLA loci, with DRB1 most and HLA-C fewest.

For this clone: What it binds is unknown.

The PCR employed 60 Vbeta primers together with 13 Jbeta primers. Data came from immunoSEQ multiplex PCR; TCRdb stores just in-frame clones and leaves some out. Of about 210,000 clones listed, roughly 77% are singletons. The CDR3 consists of 15 residues. Germline CDR1 reads MNHEY; CDR2 reads SVGAGI. After removal of 5 bases from V and 2 bases from J, the junction contained 7 bases not matched to a gene. This chain connects TRBV6-5 to TRBJ2-7, with 9 positions matching TRBD2. The sequenced sample consisted of PBMCs. The receptor's source is a male donor in good health and CMV-seropositive. The CDR3: CASSPPLAGPYEQYF. The CDR3, as DNA: TGTGCCAGCAGTCCCCCGCTAGCGGGACCCTACGAGCAGTACTTC.